This T cell receptor (beta chain) was captured in a study of CD8 T cells in Susac syndrome. The RNA, about 0.45 to 1 ug, was put through reverse transcription using random hexamers. TCR beta CDR3 was amplified by immunoSEQ multiplex PCR. This amplification extended across 54 Vbeta and 13 Jbeta segments. TCRdb passed the immunoSEQ multiplex PCR reads through MiXCR, listing each CDR3 protein once. The table lists 130,000 to 150,000 distinct CDR3 sequences, approximately 94% of them singletons, with around 0.08% in the top ten. This CDR3 has 12 amino acids. Germline assignment: CDR1 SQVTM and CDR2 ANQGSEA. Trimming stripped 7 bases from V and 8 bases from J, with 17 bases between.

The sequenced sample consisted of CD4+ T cells from PBMCs. The chain has TRBV29-1 and TRBJ1-1; D is undetermined. The TCR originated in a human donor in good health. The chain's CDR3 is CSARTAPAEAFF. The CDR3 DNA reads TGCAGCGCCCGGACGGCACCGGCCGAAGCTTTCTTT.